Shown below are 15 T cell receptor beta chains from a single sample sequenced in a study of technical replicates of blood from several donors. The repertoire was sequenced with immunoSEQ multiplex PCR; TCRdb's copy has only in-frame clones and lacks some. The data contain 80,000 to 85,000 clones, approximately 89% of them singletons. Material for sequencing was T cells isolated from PBMCs. The receptors originated from a human donor in good health.

This chain connects TRBV30 to TRBJ2-1; 7 bases agree with TRBD2. The V gene's germline CDR1 is GTSNPN and CDR2 SVGIG (reference sequence). This CDR3 contains 15 residues. V shed 0 bases, J shed 0 bases, and the junction held 2 bases outside the gene matches. The CDR3 protein is CAWSVLAGSYNEQFF. As DNA, the CDR3 is TGTGCCTGGAGTGTATTAGCGGGCTCCTACAATGAGCAGTTCTTC.

The chain combines TRBV25-1 with TRBJ2-2; D is unresolved. The CDR3 contains 13 residues. The V gene's germline CDR1 is MGHDK and CDR2 SYGVNS. V lost 1 base, J lost 2 bases, and 2 bases lay in between. CDR3 region: CASSELNTGELFF. CDR3 DNA sequence: TGTGCCAGCAGTGAATTAAACACCGGGGAGCTGTTTTTT.

The chain is built from TRBV6-1 and TRBJ1-3, with D possibly being TRBD1 (6 bases). The length of the CDR3 is 14 residues. V lost 5 bases and J 5 bases, leaving 13 bases between the germline ends. CDR1 and CDR2 (germline): MNHNS, SASEGT. Written as DNA, the CDR3 is TGTGCCAGCAGTTTCCAGGGGAATCGAAACACCATATATTTT. The encoded protein is CASSFQGNRNTIYF.

The rearrangement joins TRBV4-3 to TRBJ1-2; 8 bases line up with TRBD1. Germline V CDR1 and CDR2: LGHNA, YSLEER. The CDR3 sequence is 16 residues long. Trimming cost V 0 bases and J 4 bases; bases outside gene matches: 7. The DNA of the CDR3 is TGCGCCAGCAGCCAAGAGTACACAGGGGGTATCTATGGCTACACCTTC. Protein sequence: CASSQEYTGGIYGYTF.

V usage is TRBV10-2 and J usage is TRBJ2-1; the D is unclear. Germline CDR1 and CDR2: WSHSY and SAAADI. This CDR3 has 11 amino acids. Trimming took off 3 bases at V and 10 bases at J, with 7 bases between the two ends. CDR3 sequence (DNA): TGCGCCAGCAGTGAAATGCGGGAGCAGTTCTTC. This translates into CASSEMREQFF.

V and J are TRBV6-1 and TRBJ2-1; 7 nucleotides align to TRBD2. The CDR3 has 14 amino acids. The J segment lost 0 bases and the V segment lost 9 bases, leaving 5 bases of the junction unmatched. Germline-derived CDR1 and CDR2 are MNHNS and SASEGT. The CDR3, as DNA: TGTGCCAGTTTAGCGGGTAGCTCCTACAATGAGCAGTTCTTC. Its protein product is CASLAGSSYNEQFF.

The chain uses TRBV29-1 and TRBJ2-7; 9 bases match TRBD1. The CDR3 loop spans 16 amino acids. V lost 6 bases, J lost 0 bases, and 12 bases stayed unmatched. Germline assignment: CDR1 SQVTM and CDR2 ANQGSEA. CDR3 DNA sequence: TGCAGCGTCTTACCGGGACAGGGTCTTAGCTCCTACGAGCAGTACTTC. Translated: CSVLPGQGLSSYEQYF.

The V call is TRBV19, the J call TRBJ1-5, with a tentative D call TRBD1 (6 bases). CDR3 size: 13 residues. Germline V gene lookup returns CDR1 LNHDA and CDR2 SQIVND (reference sequence). V was clipped by 4 bases and J by 10 bases, with 14 bases between them. CDR3 DNA sequence: TGTGCCAGTAGTAACAGGGCATTGGAACCCCAGCATTTT. Its translation: CASSNRALEPQHF.

The gene calls are TRBV2 and TRBJ1-3; TRBD1 matches at 7 bases. Germline V gene data show CDR1 as SNHLY and CDR2 as FYNNEI. V gave up 9 bases and J gave up 4 bases; unmatched junction bases: 6. The CDR3 totals 13 residues. CDR3: CASNRGEGNTIYF. The CDR3 nucleotides read TGTGCCAGTAACAGGGGAGAAGGAAACACCATATATTTT.

The J gene is TRBJ2-7, the V gene TRBV27; 9 bases are shared with TRBD1. The germline CDR1 and CDR2 sequences are MNHEY and SMNVEV (reference sequence). V was pared by 5 bases and J by 4 bases, with 9 bases of the junction left unmatched. The CDR3 runs to 15 residues. The CDR3 loop is CASSMTGTGYYEQYF. The DNA for the CDR3 is TGTGCCAGCAGTATGACCGGGACAGGGTATTACGAGCAGTACTTC.

The chain uses TRBV6-4 and TRBJ2-6, with 11 bases aligning to TRBD2. After removal of 3 bases from V and 3 bases from J, the junction contained 1 base not matched to a gene. The length of the CDR3 is 16 residues. The germline CDR1 and CDR2 sequences are MRHNA and SNTAGT. Here the CDR3 reads CASSETSGSGANVLTF. The DNA for the CDR3 is TGTGCCAGCAGTGAAACTAGCGGGAGTGGGGCCAACGTCCTGACTTTC.

V and J are TRBV7-2 and TRBJ1-2; D may be TRBD1 (6 bases). Germline V gene data show CDR1 as SGHTA and CDR2 as FQGNSA. The CDR3 runs 13 residues. V was cut by 5 bases and J by 1 base, with 8 bases left in between. The CDR3: CASSVDSNYGYTF. The CDR3 DNA sequence: TGTGCCAGCAGCGTGGACAGTAACTATGGCTACACCTTC.

This chain uses TRBV5-8 with TRBJ1-5; TRBD1 matches 8 bases. The CDR3 is 17 amino acids. The junction had 17 bases not matched to a gene; V was cut back by 6 bases and J by 6 bases. CDR1 and CDR2 (germline): SGHTS, YDEGEE. CDR3 in DNA: TGTGCCAGCACCATGGGGACAGGCTCTCCCGGCGGTCAGCCCCAGCATTTT. Its protein is CASTMGTGSPGGQPQHF.

V and J are TRBV10-2 and TRBJ2-5; D gene ambiguous. V was cut by 3 bases and J by 1 base, with 12 bases left in between. The CDR3 contains 15 residues. The germline V gene has CDR1 WSHSY and CDR2 SAAADI. CDR3 in amino acids: CASSDRRRVQETQYF. The CDR3 coding sequence is TGCGCCAGCAGTGATAGGAGACGGGTCCAAGAGACCCAGTACTTC.

The chain couples TRBV11-1 to TRBJ2-7, with D possibly TRBD1 on 5 matching bases. The germline V gene encodes CDR1 SGHAT and CDR2 FQDESV (reference sequence). V lost 1 base to trimming and J lost 7 bases, with 20 bases between them. The CDR3 runs to 16 residues. CDR3 nucleotide sequence: TGTGCCAGCAGCTTAGGAAGACAGCATCCAAACTGGGAGCAGTACTTC. This encodes CASSLGRQHPNWEQYF.